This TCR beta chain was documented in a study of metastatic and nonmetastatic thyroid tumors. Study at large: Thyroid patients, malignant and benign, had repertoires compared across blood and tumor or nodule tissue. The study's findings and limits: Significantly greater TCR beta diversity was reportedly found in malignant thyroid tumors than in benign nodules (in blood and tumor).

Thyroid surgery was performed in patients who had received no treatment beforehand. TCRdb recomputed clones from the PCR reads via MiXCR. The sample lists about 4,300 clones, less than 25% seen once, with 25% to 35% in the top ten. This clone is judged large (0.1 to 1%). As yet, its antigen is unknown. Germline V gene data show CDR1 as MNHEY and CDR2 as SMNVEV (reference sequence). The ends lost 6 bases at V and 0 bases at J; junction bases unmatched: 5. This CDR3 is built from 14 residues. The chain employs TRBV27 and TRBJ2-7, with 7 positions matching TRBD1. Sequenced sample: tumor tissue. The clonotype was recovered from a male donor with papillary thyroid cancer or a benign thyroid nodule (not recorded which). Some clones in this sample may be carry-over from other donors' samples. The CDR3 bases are TGTGCCAGCAGCGGACAGGCTAGCTCCTACGAGCAGTACTTC. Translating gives CASSGQASSYEQYF.